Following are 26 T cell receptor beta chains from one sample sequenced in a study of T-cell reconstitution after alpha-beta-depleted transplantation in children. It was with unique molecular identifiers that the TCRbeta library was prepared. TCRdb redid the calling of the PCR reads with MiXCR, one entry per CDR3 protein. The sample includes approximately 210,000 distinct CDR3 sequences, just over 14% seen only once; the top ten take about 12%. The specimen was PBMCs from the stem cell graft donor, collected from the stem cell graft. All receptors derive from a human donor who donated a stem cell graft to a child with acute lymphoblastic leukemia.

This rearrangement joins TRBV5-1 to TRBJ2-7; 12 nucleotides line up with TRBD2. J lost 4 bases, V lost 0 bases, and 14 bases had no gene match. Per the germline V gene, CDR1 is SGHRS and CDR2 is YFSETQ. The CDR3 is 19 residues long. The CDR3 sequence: CASSLAPGLAGGGAYEQYF. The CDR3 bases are TGCGCCAGCAGCTTGGCCCCGGGACTAGCGGGCGGAGGGGCTTACGAGCAGTACTTC.

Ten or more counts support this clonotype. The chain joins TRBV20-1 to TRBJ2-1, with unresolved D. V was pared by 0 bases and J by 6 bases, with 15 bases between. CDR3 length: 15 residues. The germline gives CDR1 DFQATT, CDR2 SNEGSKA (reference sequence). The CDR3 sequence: CSARDSSWTGNEQFF. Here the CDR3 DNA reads TGCAGTGCTAGAGACTCCTCGTGGACGGGCAATGAGCAGTTCTTC.

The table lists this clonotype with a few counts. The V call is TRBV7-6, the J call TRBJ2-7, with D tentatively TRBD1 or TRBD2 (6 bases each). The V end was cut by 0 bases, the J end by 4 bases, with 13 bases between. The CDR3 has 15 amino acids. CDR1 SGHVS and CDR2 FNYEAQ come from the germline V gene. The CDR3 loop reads CASSLAPGAVYEQYF. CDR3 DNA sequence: TGTGCCAGCAGCTTAGCGCCGGGGGCGGTTTACGAGCAGTACTTC.

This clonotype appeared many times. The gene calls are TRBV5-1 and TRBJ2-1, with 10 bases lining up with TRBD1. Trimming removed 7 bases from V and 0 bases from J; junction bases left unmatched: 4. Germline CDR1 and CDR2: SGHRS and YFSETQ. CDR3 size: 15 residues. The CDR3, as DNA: TGCGCCAGCCTCAGGACAGGGGGCTCCTACAATGAGCAGTTCTTC. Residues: CASLRTGGSYNEQFF.

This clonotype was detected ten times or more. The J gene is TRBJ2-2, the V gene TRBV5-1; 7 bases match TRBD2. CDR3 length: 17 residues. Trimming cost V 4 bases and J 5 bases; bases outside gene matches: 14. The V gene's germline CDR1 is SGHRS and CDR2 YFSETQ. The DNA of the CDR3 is TGCGCCAGCAGCCAACCTAAAGCGGGACTTCAAACCGGGGAGCTGTTTTTT. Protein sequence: CASSQPKAGLQTGELFF.

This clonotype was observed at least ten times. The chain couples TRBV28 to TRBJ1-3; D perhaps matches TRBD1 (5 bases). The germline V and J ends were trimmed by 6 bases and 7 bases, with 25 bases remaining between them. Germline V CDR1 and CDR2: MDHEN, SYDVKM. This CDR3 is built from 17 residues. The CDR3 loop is CASSHLPGRGEWNTIYF. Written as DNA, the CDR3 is TGTGCCAGCAGCCATCTGCCGGGCCGAGGGGAGTGGAACACCATATATTTT. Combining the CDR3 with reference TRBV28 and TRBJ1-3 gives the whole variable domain DVKVTQSSRYLVKRTGEKVFLECVQDMDHENMFWYRQDPGLGLRLIYFSYDVKMKEKGDIPEGYSVSREKKERFSLILESASTNQTSMYLCASSHLPGRGEWNTIYFGEGSWLTVV.

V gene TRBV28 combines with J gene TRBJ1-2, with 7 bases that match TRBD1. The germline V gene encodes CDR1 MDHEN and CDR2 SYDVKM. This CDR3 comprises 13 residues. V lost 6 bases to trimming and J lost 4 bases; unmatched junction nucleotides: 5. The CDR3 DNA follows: TGTGCCAGCAGCCGACAGGGAGCCTATGGCTACACCTTC. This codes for CASSRQGAYGYTF.

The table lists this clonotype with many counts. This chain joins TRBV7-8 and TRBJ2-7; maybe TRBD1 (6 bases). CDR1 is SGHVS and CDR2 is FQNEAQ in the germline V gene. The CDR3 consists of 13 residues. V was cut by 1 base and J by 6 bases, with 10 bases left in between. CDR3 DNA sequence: TGTGCCAGCAGCTTAGAGACAGGTACCGAGCAGTACTTC. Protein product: CASSLETGTEQYF.

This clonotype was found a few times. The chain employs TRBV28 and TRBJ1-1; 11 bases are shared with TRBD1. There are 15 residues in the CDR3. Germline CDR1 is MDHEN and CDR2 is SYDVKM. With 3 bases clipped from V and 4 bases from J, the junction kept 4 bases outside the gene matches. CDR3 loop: CASSFSGTGGTEAFF. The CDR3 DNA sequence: TGTGCCAGCAGTTTTTCCGGGACAGGGGGCACTGAAGCTTTCTTT.

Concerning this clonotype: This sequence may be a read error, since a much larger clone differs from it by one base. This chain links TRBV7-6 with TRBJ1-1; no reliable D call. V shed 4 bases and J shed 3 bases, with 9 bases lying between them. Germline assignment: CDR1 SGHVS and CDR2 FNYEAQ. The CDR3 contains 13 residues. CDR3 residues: CASSSTRDTEAFF. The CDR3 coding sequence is TGTGCCAGCAGCTCGACGCGGGACACTGAAGCTTTCTTT.

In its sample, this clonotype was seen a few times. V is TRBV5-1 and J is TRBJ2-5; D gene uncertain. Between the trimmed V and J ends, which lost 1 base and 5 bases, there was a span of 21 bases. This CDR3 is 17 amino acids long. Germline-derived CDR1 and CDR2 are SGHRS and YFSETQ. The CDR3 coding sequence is TGCGCCAGCAGCTTGCGCACAGTCGGTAGAAATCTGGAGACCCAGTACTTC. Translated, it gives CASSLRTVGRNLETQYF.

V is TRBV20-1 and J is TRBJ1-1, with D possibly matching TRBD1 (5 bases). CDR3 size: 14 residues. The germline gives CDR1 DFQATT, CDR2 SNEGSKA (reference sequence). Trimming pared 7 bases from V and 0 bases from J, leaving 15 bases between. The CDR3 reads CSVQEPHMNTEAFF. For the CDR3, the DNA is TGCAGTGTACAGGAGCCCCATATGAACACTGAAGCTTTCTTT.

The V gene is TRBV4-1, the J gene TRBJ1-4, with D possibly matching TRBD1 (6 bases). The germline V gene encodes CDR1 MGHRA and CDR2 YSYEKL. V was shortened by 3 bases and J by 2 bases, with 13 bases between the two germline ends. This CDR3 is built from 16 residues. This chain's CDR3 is CASSHRQAATNEKLFF. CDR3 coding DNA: TGCGCCAGCAGCCACCGACAGGCTGCCACTAATGAAAAACTGTTTTTT.

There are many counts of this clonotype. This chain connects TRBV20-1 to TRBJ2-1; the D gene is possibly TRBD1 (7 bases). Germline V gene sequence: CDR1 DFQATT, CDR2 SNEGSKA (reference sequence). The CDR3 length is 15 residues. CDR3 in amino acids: CRARGSSGALSEQFF. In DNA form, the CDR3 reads TGCAGGGCCAGGGGGAGTAGCGGAGCCCTCAGCGAGCAGTTCTTC.

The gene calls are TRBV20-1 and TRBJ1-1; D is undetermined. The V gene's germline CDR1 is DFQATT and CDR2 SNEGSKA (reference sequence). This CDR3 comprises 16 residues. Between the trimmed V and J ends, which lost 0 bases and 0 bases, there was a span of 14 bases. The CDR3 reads CSAREGSGIMNTEAFF. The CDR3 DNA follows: TGCAGTGCTAGAGAGGGATCCGGGATCATGAACACTGAAGCTTTCTTT.

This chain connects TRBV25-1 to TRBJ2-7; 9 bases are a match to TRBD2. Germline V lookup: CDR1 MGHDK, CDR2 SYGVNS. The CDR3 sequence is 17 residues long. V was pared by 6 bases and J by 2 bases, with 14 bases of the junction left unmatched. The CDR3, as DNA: TGTGCCAGCAGGGGGGGGCTAGCGGGATCACCTACCTACGAGCAGTACTTC. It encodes CASRGGLAGSPTYEQYF.

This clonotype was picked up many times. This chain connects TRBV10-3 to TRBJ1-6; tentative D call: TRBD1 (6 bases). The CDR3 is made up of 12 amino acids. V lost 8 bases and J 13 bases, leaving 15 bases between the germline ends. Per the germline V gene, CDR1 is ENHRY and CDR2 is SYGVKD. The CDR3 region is CAIRGHDGPLHF. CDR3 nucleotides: TGTGCCATCCGGGGACACGACGGTCCCCTCCACTTT.

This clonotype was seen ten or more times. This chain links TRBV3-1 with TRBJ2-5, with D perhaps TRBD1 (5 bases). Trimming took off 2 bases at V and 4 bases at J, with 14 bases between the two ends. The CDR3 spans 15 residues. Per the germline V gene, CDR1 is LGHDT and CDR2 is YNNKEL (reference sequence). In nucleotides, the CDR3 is TGTGCCAGCAGCCAACTCAGGGTCAGGTTAGAGACCCAGTACTTC. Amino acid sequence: CASSQLRVRLETQYF.

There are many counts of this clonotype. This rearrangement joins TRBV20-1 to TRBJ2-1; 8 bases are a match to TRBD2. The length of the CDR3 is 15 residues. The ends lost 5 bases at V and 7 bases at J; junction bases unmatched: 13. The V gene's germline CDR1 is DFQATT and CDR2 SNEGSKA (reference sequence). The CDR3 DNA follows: TGCAGTGCTCGGAGCGGTAGCGGGGTGGGGAATGAGCAGTTCTTC. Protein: CSARSGSGVGNEQFF.

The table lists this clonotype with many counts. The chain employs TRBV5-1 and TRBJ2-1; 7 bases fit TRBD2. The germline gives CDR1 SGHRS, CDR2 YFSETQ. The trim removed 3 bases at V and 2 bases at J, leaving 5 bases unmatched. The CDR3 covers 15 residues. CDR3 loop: CASSSSGNPYNEQFF. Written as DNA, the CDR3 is TGCGCCAGCAGCTCGAGCGGGAACCCCTACAATGAGCAGTTCTTC.

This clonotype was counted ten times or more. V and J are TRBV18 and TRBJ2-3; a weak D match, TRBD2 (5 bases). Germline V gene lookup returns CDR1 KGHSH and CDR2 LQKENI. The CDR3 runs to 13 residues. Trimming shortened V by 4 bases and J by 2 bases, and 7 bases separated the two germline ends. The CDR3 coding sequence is TGTGCCAGCTCACAGACTAACACAGATACGCAGTATTTT. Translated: CASSQTNTDTQYF.

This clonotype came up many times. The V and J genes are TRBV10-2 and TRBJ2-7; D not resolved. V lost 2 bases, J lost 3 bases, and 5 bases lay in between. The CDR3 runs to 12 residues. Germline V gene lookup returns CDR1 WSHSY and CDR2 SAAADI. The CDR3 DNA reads TGCGCCAGCAGTGAGAACAACTACGAGCAGTACTTC. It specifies CASSENNYEQYF.

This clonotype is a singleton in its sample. The CDR3, as DNA: TGTGCCAGCAGCTTGAGGGCGGTGGCGGGATCCGGGAGCACCGGGGAGCTGTTTTTT. It translates to CASSLRAVAGSGSTGELFF. The rearrangement uses TRBV5-4 and TRBJ2-2; a weak D match, TRBD2 (6 bases). Trimming pared 1 base from V and 4 bases from J, leaving 23 bases between. This CDR3 comprises 19 residues. Germline CDR1 is SGHNT and CDR2 is YYREEE (reference sequence).

The CDR3 here is CASSLTAGGISDVTEAFF. The CDR3, as DNA: TGCGCCAGCAGCCTAACAGCAGGTGGGATATCGGATGTCACTGAAGCTTTCTTT. The rearrangement links TRBV5-1 to TRBJ1-1; D remains ambiguous. The V end was cut by 4 bases, the J end by 4 bases, with 26 bases between. The CDR3 length is 18 residues. CDR1 is SGHRS, CDR2 YFSETQ, per germline. Drawing the rest from reference TRBV5-1 and TRBJ1-1, the complete variable domain is KAGVTQTPRYLIKTRGQQVTLSCSPISGHRSVSWYQQTPGQGLQFLFEYFSETQRNKGNFPGRFSGRQFSNSRSEMNVSTLELGDSALYLCASSLTAGGISDVTEAFFGQGTRLTVV.

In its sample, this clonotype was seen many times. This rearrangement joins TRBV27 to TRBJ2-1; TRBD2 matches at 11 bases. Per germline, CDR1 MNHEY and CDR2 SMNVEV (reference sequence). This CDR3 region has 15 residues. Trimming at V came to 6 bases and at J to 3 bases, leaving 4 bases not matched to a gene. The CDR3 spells CASRNSGRGYNEQFF. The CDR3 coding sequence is TGTGCCAGCAGGAATAGCGGGAGGGGCTACAATGAGCAGTTCTTC.

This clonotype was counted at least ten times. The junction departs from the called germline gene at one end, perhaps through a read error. CDR3 loop: CASSEPLAGVF. DNA for the CDR3: TGTGCCAGCAGTGAGCCCCTAGCGGGTGTATTC. This chain links TRBV2 with TRBJ2-1, with 8 positions matching TRBD2. From germline, CDR1 is SNHLY and CDR2 FYNNEI. CDR3 length: 11 amino acids.